Each of the 17 T cell receptor beta chains below was sequenced from the same sample in a study of T-cell reconstitution after alpha-beta-depleted transplantation in children. Using unique molecular identifiers, the investigators prepared the TCRbeta library. TCRdb passed the PCR reads through MiXCR, listing each CDR3 protein once. The sample carries hundreds of thousands of distinct CDR3 sequences, approximately 17% recorded once. The sample was PBMCs, mostly from graft donor cells, taken 360 days after TCRalphabeta/CD19-depleted stem cell transplant. The source is a male patient aged 2 to 10 who had a stem cell transplant for acute lymphoblastic leukemia, so the T cells may come from the graft donor.

J is TRBJ2-4 and V is TRBV6-5, with unresolved D. V lost 3 bases, J lost 0 bases, and 12 bases lay in between. The germline CDR1 and CDR2 sequences are MNHEY and SVGAGI. This CDR3 is 16 amino acids long. The DNA for the CDR3 is TGTGCCAGCAGTTATGCCCGGGCATCAGCCAAAAACATTCAGTACTTC. Protein sequence: CASSYARASAKNIQYF.

This clonotype was found a few times. The chain recombines TRBV6-2 or TRBV6-3 with TRBJ2-7; TRBD2 matches 7 bases. This CDR3 spans 12 amino acids. With V trimmed by 7 bases and J by 4 bases, 4 bases remained unmatched. Per germline, CDR1 MNHEY and CDR2 SVGEGT. The CDR3 coding sequence is TGTGCCAGCATGACTAGCAGGTACGAGCAGTACTTC. As protein: CASMTSRYEQYF.

This chain links TRBV7-2 with TRBJ1-1, with a possible D match to TRBD1 (5 bases). Germline V CDR1 and CDR2: SGHTA, FQGNSA. With 5 bases removed from V and 3 bases from J, the gap between germline ends came to 22 bases. The CDR3 is made up of 17 amino acids. CDR3 amino acids: CASSRPLQGKGDTEAFF. Here the CDR3 DNA reads TGTGCCAGCAGCCGCCCCCTCCAGGGAAAAGGTGACACTGAAGCTTTCTTT.

This clonotype has at least ten counts. The chain joins TRBV2 to TRBJ2-1; no clear D gene. Germline CDR1 and CDR2: SNHLY and FYNNEI. This CDR3 has 12 amino acids. The ends were cut back, 7 bases at V and 4 bases at J, with 8 bases in the middle. The CDR3 DNA follows: TGTGCCAGCACGACCCATTACAATGAGCAGTTCTTC. Encoded protein: CASTTHYNEQFF.

This clonotype has a handful of counts. The chain employs TRBV5-6 and TRBJ2-7, with D possibly being TRBD2 (6 bases). This CDR3 is 15 amino acids long. Germline V gene sequence: CDR1 SGHDT, CDR2 YYEEEE. V lost 5 bases and J 2 bases, leaving 17 bases between the germline ends. DNA for the CDR3: TGTGCCAGCAGAACTTGGGGTAGCGGAGCCTACGAGCAGTACTTC. Translated, it gives CASRTWGSGAYEQYF.

This clonotype has just a few counts. This chain links TRBV5-5 with TRBJ2-7, with 9 bases matching TRBD2. J lost 5 bases, V lost 1 base, and 4 bases had no gene match. Germline assignment: CDR1 SGHKS and CDR2 YYEKEE (reference sequence). CDR3 length: 14 amino acids. For the CDR3, the DNA is TGTGCCAGCAGCTTGCCGGGACTAGCCCACGAGCAGTACTTC. It translates to CASSLPGLAHEQYF.

This clonotype has only a few counts. The DNA for the CDR3 is TGTGCCAGCAGCTTGGCTAGGGGCGGGAACATTCAGTACTTC. Translation: CASSLARGGNIQYF. The chain has TRBV5-6 and TRBJ2-4; the D gene could be TRBD1 or TRBD2 (5 bases each). In germline, CDR1 is SGHDT, CDR2 YYEEEE. V was shortened by 0 bases and J by 7 bases, with 11 bases between the two germline ends. The CDR3 loop spans 14 amino acids.

The V and J genes are TRBV15 and TRBJ2-1; D might be TRBD2 (6 bases). CDR1 and CDR2 (germline): LNHNV, YYDKDF (reference sequence). Trimming shortened V by 1 base and J by 0 bases, and 10 bases separated the two germline ends. The CDR3 is made up of 16 amino acids. CDR3 DNA: TGTGCCACCAGCAGAGGGGGACTGCTCTCCTACAATGAGCAGTTCTTC. Amino acids: CATSRGGLLSYNEQFF.

The table lists this clonotype with many counts. V is TRBV20-1 and J is TRBJ2-7, with TRBD1 identical over 11 bases. The CDR3 loop spans 14 amino acids. With 5 bases clipped from V and 2 bases from J, the junction kept 5 bases outside the gene matches. Germline V gives CDR1 DFQATT, CDR2 SNEGSKA (reference sequence). The CDR3 loop reads CSASSGQGAYEQYF. CDR3 nucleotides: TGCAGTGCTTCGTCGGGACAGGGGGCCTACGAGCAGTACTTC.

This clonotype was counted a few times. The chain links TRBV12-3 or TRBV12-4 to TRBJ2-2; 12 bases agree with TRBD2. The ends lost 5 bases at V and 9 bases at J; junction bases unmatched: 13. The CDR3 covers 17 residues. CDR3 coding DNA: TGTGCCAGCAGTCCTAGCGGGGGGGCCCTCTTTGGCCGGGAGCTGTTTTTT. This gives the protein CASSPSGGALFGRELFF.

This clonotype has just a few counts. Here the CDR3 reads CASSQGPRYEQYF. The DNA of the CDR3 is TGTGCCAGCAGCCAAGGACCCCGGTACGAGCAGTACTTC. This chain connects TRBV3-1 to TRBJ2-7; D is unresolved. This CDR3 spans 13 amino acids. The germline V gene has CDR1 LGHDT and CDR2 YNNKEL (reference sequence). Trimming cost V 1 base and J 4 bases, with 8 bases left between them.

The V call is TRBV4-1, the J call TRBJ2-7; 7 nucleotides agree with TRBD2. This CDR3 contains 16 residues. Germline loops: CDR1 MGHRA, CDR2 YSYEKL. V dropped 0 bases and J dropped 0; count of bases not matched to a gene: 5. The CDR3 loop reads CASSQEGAGLSYEQYF. The CDR3 DNA reads as TGCGCCAGCAGCCAAGAAGGAGCGGGGCTCTCCTACGAGCAGTACTTC.

This clonotype has only a few counts. The V gene is TRBV7-9, the J gene TRBJ2-3; 7 nucleotides agree with TRBD1. CDR1 and CDR2 (germline): SEHNR, FQNEAQ (reference sequence). There are 16 residues in the CDR3. V gave up 8 bases and J gave up 2 bases; unmatched junction bases: 13. The CDR3 DNA follows: TGTGCCAGCCCCCGTCCCGACAGGGAAGTCACAGATACGCAGTATTTT. This translates into CASPRPDREVTDTQYF.

The gene calls are TRBV10-3 and TRBJ2-5, with D possibly TRBD2 on 5 matching bases. This CDR3 has 14 amino acids. Germline V lookup: CDR1 ENHRY, CDR2 SYGVKD. V was pared by 2 bases and J by 5 bases, with 12 bases between. The CDR3 coding sequence is TGTGCCATCAGTGAGCCGACTTCGGGGGAGACCCAGTACTTC. Translation: CAISEPTSGETQYF.

The chain is built from TRBV6-1 and TRBJ2-5; D ambiguous. CDR1 is MNHNS and CDR2 is SASEGT in the germline V gene. The CDR3 extends over 14 amino acids. Trimming took off 7 bases at V and 5 bases at J, with 17 bases between the two ends. CDR3 protein: CASKGGSFRETQYF. DNA for the CDR3: TGTGCCAGCAAAGGCGGATCATTCCGGGAGACCCAGTACTTC.

This clonotype was picked up a small number of times. The CDR3 coding sequence is TGCGCCAGCAGCTTGGTGGGACAACGCAATGAGCAGTTCTTC. It codes for CASSLVGQRNEQFF. The rearrangement uses TRBV5-1 and TRBJ2-1; D might be TRBD1 (6 bases). Germline V CDR1 and CDR2: SGHRS, YFSETQ. The CDR3 spans 14 residues. V was shortened by 0 bases and J by 6 bases, with 10 bases between the two germline ends.

The chain combines TRBV18 with TRBJ2-7, with a weak D call TRBD2 (6 bases). There are 16 residues in the CDR3. In germline, CDR1 is KGHSH, CDR2 LQKENI. Trimming left V 2 bases short and J 2 bases short, with 16 bases between. This chain's CDR3 is CASSPNSGRGTYEQYF. The CDR3 DNA reads as TGTGCCAGCTCACCAAACTCGGGACGGGGGACCTACGAGCAGTACTTC.